These 18 T cell receptor beta chains originate from one sample sequenced in a study of molecular identifiers for immune sequencing clone quantification. TCRdb ran MiXCR on the PCR reads and lists one entry per CDR3 protein. The repertoire consists of 400,000 to 600,000 distinct CDR3 sequences, with about 26% occurring once and the leading ten covering around 0.76%. The sample was naive CD8+ T cells from blood, with Jurkat cell RNA spiked in. Subset specified: FACS-sorted CD8+CD4-CCR7+CD45RA+ naive T cells. The receptors shown here come from a human donor in good health. Some libraries in this study had Jurkat cell RNA spiked in.

This clonotype was counted only a few times. Given a much more abundant clone one base away, this may be a read error. The rearrangement uses TRBV7-2 and TRBJ2-3; D is uncertain. This CDR3 is built from 14 residues. V lost 3 bases to trimming and J lost 8 bases, with 15 bases between them. From germline, CDR1 is SGHTA and CDR2 FQGNSA. CDR3 residues: CASSFMGSSATQYF. DNA of the CDR3: TGTGCCAGCAGCTTTATGGGGTCTTCAGCTACGCAGTATTTT.

This clonotype was counted a few times. J is TRBJ2-3 and V is TRBV5-6; 9 bases are a match to TRBD2. From germline, CDR1 is SGHDT and CDR2 YYEEEE. This CDR3 has 16 amino acids. J gave up 2 bases and V 0 bases, and 4 bases lay outside the gene matches. The CDR3 loop reads CASSLELAGPTDTQYF. The CDR3 region has the DNA TGTGCCAGCAGCTTGGAGCTAGCGGGACCCACAGATACGCAGTATTTT.

The V call is TRBV14, the J call TRBJ2-7; D is perhaps TRBD1 (5 bases). In germline, CDR1 is SGHDN, CDR2 FVKESK. V lost 5 bases and J 1 base, leaving 12 bases between the germline ends. There are 14 residues in the CDR3. The CDR3 loop reads CASSVPGASYEQYF. CDR3 DNA: TGTGCCAGCAGCGTCCCTGGGGCTTCCTACGAGCAGTACTTC.

As for this clonotype: With a much larger clone just one base away, this may be a read error. The rearrangement links TRBV7-9 to TRBJ1-1, with D perhaps TRBD1 (5 bases). From germline, CDR1 is SEHNR and CDR2 FQNEAQ (reference sequence). Trimming removed 7 bases from V and 7 bases from J, with 16 bases in between. This CDR3 comprises 13 residues. In DNA, the CDR3 is TGTGCCAGCAACTCGGACGGGACTGATGAAGCTTTCTTT. Amino acids: CASNSDGTDEAFF.

As for this clonotype: This may arise from a read error, as a much more abundant clone is one base away. This chain uses TRBV14 with TRBJ2-3, with D hard to call. The CDR3 spans 14 residues. CDR1 is SGHDN, CDR2 FVKESK, per germline. V shed 0 bases and J shed 1 base, with 5 bases lying between them. The CDR3 loop reads CASSQERCTDTQYF. CDR3 sequence (DNA): TGTGCCAGCAGCCAAGAACGGTGCACAGATACGCAGTATTTT.

This clonotype was found many times. V is TRBV4-1 and J is TRBJ2-1; D may be TRBD1 (6 bases). Germline assignment: CDR1 MGHRA and CDR2 YSYEKL. This CDR3 has 13 residues. With 2 bases removed from V and 7 bases from J, the gap between germline ends came to 9 bases. The CDR3 DNA reads as TGCGCCAGCAGCCAAAACAGGGCAAATGAGCAGTTCTTC. Protein product: CASSQNRANEQFF.

The chain recombines TRBV6-5 with TRBJ1-1; D is unresolved. V lost 5 bases and J 0 bases, leaving 13 bases between the germline ends. The V gene's germline CDR1 is MNHEY and CDR2 SVGAGI. The CDR3 is made up of 15 amino acids. CDR3 in DNA: TGTGCCAGCAGTCACCCCAAGGAGATGAACACTGAAGCTTTCTTT. The encoded protein is CASSHPKEMNTEAFF.

In the case of this clonotype: The missing conserved phenylalanine or tryptophan at the end of this CDR3 makes a read error likely. The chain has TRBV9 and TRBJ2-7, with 9 bases that match TRBD2. The CDR3 loop spans 18 amino acids. The ends lost 0 bases at V and 7 bases at J; junction bases unmatched: 17. CDR1 and CDR2 from the germline V gene are SGDLS and YYNGEE. For the CDR3, the DNA is TGTGCCAGCAGCGTAGTCCCACCCAGACTAGCGGAGGGGCCGGAGCAGTACTCC. Protein product: CASSVVPPRLAEGPEQYS.

Details on this clonotype: Since a much larger clone is just one base distant, this may be a read error. The genes are TRBV7-8 and TRBJ1-6, with D possibly matching TRBD1 (5 bases). This CDR3 is 15 amino acids long. Germline assignment: CDR1 SGHVS and CDR2 FQNEAQ. The CDR3: CAGSSSQDNNSPLHF. The CDR3 bases are TGTGCCGGCAGTTCGAGCCAGGACAATAATTCACCCCTCCACTTT.

This clonotype showed up just a few times. The CDR3: CASSKEGNGLWGEAFF. CDR3 nucleotides: TGTGCCAGCAGCAAGGAGGGCAACGGGCTCTGGGGTGAAGCTTTCTTT. V gene TRBV14 combines with J gene TRBJ1-1; D is unresolved. Germline V CDR1 and CDR2: SGHDN, FVKESK. V shed 5 bases and J shed 7 bases, with 23 bases lying between them. CDR3 length: 16 residues.

This clonotype appeared a few times. The genes are TRBV6-5 and TRBJ1-2; D is possibly TRBD1 (5 bases). The germline V and J ends were trimmed by 5 bases and 5 bases, with 18 bases remaining between them. Germline V gene lookup returns CDR1 MNHEY and CDR2 SVGAGI. The CDR3 is 15 residues long. The CDR3 bases are TGTGCCAGCAGTGCTACAAGGGGATTCAGTTATGGCTACACCTTC. The encoded protein is CASSATRGFSYGYTF.

This clonotype was counted many times. The rearrangement links TRBV2 to TRBJ2-3; D may be TRBD1 (6 bases). V was shortened by 10 bases and J by 4 bases, with 15 bases between the two germline ends. The CDR3 totals 13 residues. Looked up from germline, CDR1 is SNHLY and CDR2 is FYNNEI. Here the CDR3 reads CANARQAADTQYF. The CDR3 nucleotides are TGTGCCAACGCGAGACAGGCGGCAGATACGCAGTATTTT.

The chain couples TRBV5-6 to TRBJ1-4; weak D call: TRBD1 (5 bases). Germline values: CDR1 SGHDT, CDR2 YYEEEE. The CDR3 consists of 14 residues. V lost 4 bases and J 6 bases, leaving 13 bases between the germline ends. DNA of the CDR3: TGTGCCAGCAGCGAGTTGGGACCGGATGAAAAACTGTTTTTT. This encodes CASSELGPDEKLFF. Full variable domain (outside the CDR3, taken from reference TRBV5-6 and TRBJ1-4): DAGVTQSPTHLIKTRGQQVTLRCSPKSGHDTVSWYQQALGQGPQFIFQYYEEEERQRGNFPDRFSGHQFPNYSSELNVNALLLGDSALYLCASSELGPDEKLFFGSGTQLSVL.

V usage is TRBV7-9 and J usage is TRBJ2-3; D tentatively fits TRBD1 or TRBD2 (5 bases each). Per germline, CDR1 SEHNR and CDR2 FQNEAQ (reference sequence). V lost 5 bases, J lost 2 bases, and 23 bases lay in between. The CDR3 consists of 18 residues. The CDR3 reads CASSHSPRGLIPTDTQYF. The CDR3 coding sequence is TGTGCCAGCAGCCACTCACCGAGGGGCCTGATCCCCACAGATACGCAGTATTTT.

The chain combines TRBV30 with TRBJ2-3; D is unresolved. Trimming removed 0 bases from V and 4 bases from J, with 11 bases in between. Germline CDR1 and CDR2: GTSNPN and SVGIG (reference sequence). CDR3 size: 14 residues. CDR3 coding DNA: TGTGCCTGGAGTGTCCTCCAAGTTTCAGATACGCAGTATTTT. Protein sequence: CAWSVLQVSDTQYF.

This clonotype was observed a few times. This chain's CDR3 is CSVGLTGRSSTGELFF. As DNA, the CDR3 is TGCAGCGTTGGATTGACCGGCAGATCTTCCACCGGGGAGCTGTTTTTT. The chain links TRBV29-1 to TRBJ2-2; D gene ambiguous. Per germline, CDR1 SQVTM and CDR2 ANQGSEA. CDR3 length: 16 amino acids. Trimming cost V 4 bases and J 4 bases, with 19 bases left between them.

Comments on this clonotype: A much larger clone differs by one base, so this may be a read error. A read error is likely, as this CDR3 ends without the conserved phenylalanine or tryptophan. This sequence joins TRBV7-9 and TRBJ1-1; D is unclear. The CDR3 consists of 11 residues. Germline V lookup: CDR1 SEHNR, CDR2 FQNEAQ (reference sequence). V dropped 8 bases and J dropped 6 bases, with 10 bases sitting between them. This CDR3 is CASGGGAEAFL. The CDR3 DNA is TGTGCCAGCGGCGGAGGTGCTGAAGCTTTCCTT.

The chain links TRBV19 to TRBJ2-2, with D perhaps TRBD2 (5 bases). This CDR3 is built from 12 residues. The V end was cut by 8 bases, the J end by 6 bases, with 10 bases between. Germline V gene lookup returns CDR1 LNHDA and CDR2 SQIVND (reference sequence). The CDR3 is CASEGSAGELFF. In DNA form, the CDR3 reads TGTGCCAGTGAGGGTTCTGCCGGGGAGCTGTTTTTT.